This is a list of T cell receptor beta chains from one sample in a study of shared clonotypes between healthy human individuals. The data were produced by immunoSEQ multiplex PCR, yet TCRdb's version contains in-frame clones alone and is incomplete. The sample contains about 2.4 million clones, 90% to 95% of which appear only once. The sequenced sample consisted of naive CD4+ T cells sorted from blood. The receptor source for this set is a young man in good health. The CDR3 runs from the conserved cysteine through the conserved F or W. D genes are given only for firm matches. Size is stated for part of the rows, as once, few or many counts, or as a class when the clone is expanded.

size,J,V,D,CDR3,DNA
NA,TRBJ2-5,TRBV5-6,NA,CASSFGGLDSLSETQYF,TGTGCCAGCAGCTTTGGAGGGTTAGACTCGTTGTCGGAGACCCAGTACTTC
NA,TRBJ1-1,TRBV19,NA,CASSIGALSGAMNTEAFF,TGTGCCAGTAGTATAGGGGCCCTAAGTGGGGCTATGAACACTGAAGCTTTCTTT
NA,TRBJ2-7,TRBV18,TRBD1,CASSPRTGGLGSSYEQYF,TGTGCCAGCTCACCCCGGACAGGGGGGCTCGGGAGCTCCTACGAGCAGTACTTC
NA,TRBJ2-7,TRBV5-3,NA,CARSWGDPPGEQYF,TGTGCCAGAAGCTGGGGAGACCCCCCGGGCGAGCAGTACTTC
once,TRBJ2-3,TRBV7-2,TRBD2,CASKRLATDTQYF,TGTGCCAGCAAAAGACTAGCGACAGATACGCAGTATTTT
NA,TRBJ2-1,TRBV7-2,TRBD2,CASSRELAGNNEQFF,TGTGCCAGCAGCCGAGAACTAGCGGGCAACAATGAGCAGTTCTTC
NA,TRBJ1-5,TRBV6-1,TRBD1,CASRGQGFNQPQHF,TGTGCCAGCAGGGGACAGGGGTTTAATCAGCCCCAGCATTTT
once,TRBJ2-7,TRBV28,NA,CASSLMNIFYEQYF,TGTGCCAGCAGTTTGATGAACATCTTCTACGAGCAGTACTTC
NA,TRBJ1-2,TRBV4-3,TRBD1,CASSPQGGSYGYTF,TGCGCCAGCAGCCCGCAGGGGGGGTCCTATGGCTACACCTTC
NA,TRBJ2-2,TRBV30,NA,CAWINSENTGELFF,TGTGCCTGGATTAACAGCGAGAACACCGGGGAGCTGTTTTTT
once,TRBJ2-7,TRBV15,NA,CATSRKGQSYEQYF,TGTGCCACCAGCAGGAAAGGACAGTCCTACGAGCAGTACTTC
once,TRBJ2-5,TRBV25-1,NA,CASSKGGRGGQETQYF,TGTGCCAGCAGTAAAGGAGGCAGGGGAGGTCAAGAGACCCAGTACTTC
NA,TRBJ1-2,TRBV7-8,NA,CASSPAGGANYGYTF,TGTGCCAGCAGCCCAGCAGGAGGAGCTAACTATGGCTACACCTTC
NA,TRBJ2-1,TRBV5-1,NA,CASSWTPGSEQFF,TGCGCCAGCAGCTGGACTCCTGGCAGCGAGCAGTTCTTC
NA,TRBJ2-1,TRBV15,TRBD2,CATSRDRASGKNEQFF,TGTGCCACCAGCAGAGATCGTGCTAGCGGGAAAAATGAGCAGTTCTTC
NA,TRBJ2-1,TRBV19,NA,CASSIAESYNEQFF,TGTGCCAGTAGTATCGCGGAGTCCTACAATGAGCAGTTCTTC
NA,TRBJ2-7,TRBV28,NA,CASSPTDRAYEQYF,TGTGCCAGCAGCCCCACGGACAGAGCCTACGAGCAGTACTTC
NA,TRBJ2-7,TRBV7-9,NA,CASSLALLGYEQYF,TGTGCCAGCAGCTTAGCGCTCTTGGGGTACGAGCAGTACTTC
once,TRBJ2-1,TRBV6-4,TRBD1,CASRIDRDVNEQFF,TGTGCCAGCAGGATAGACAGGGATGTCAATGAGCAGTTCTTC
few,TRBJ1-1,TRBV4-1,NA,CASSQVQNVNTEAFF,TGCGCCAGCAGCCAAGTCCAGAATGTGAACACTGAAGCTTTCTTT
NA,TRBJ1-1,TRBV27,NA,CASSPTRTVGMNTEAFF,TGTGCCAGCAGTCCTACCCGGACAGTCGGAATGAACACTGAAGCTTTCTTT
NA,TRBJ2-7,TRBV10-3,NA,CAISERWLVAAAPPLRGEQYF,TGTGCCATCAGTGAGAGGTGGCTGGTAGCGGCAGCCCCACCCCTTCGTGGTGAGCAGTACTTC
NA,TRBJ1-2,TRBV30,TRBD1,CAWTGGESYGYTF,TGTGCCTGGACAGGGGGCGAATCCTATGGCTACACCTTC
NA,TRBJ2-3,TRBV7-9,TRBD2,CASSFLREAGLDTQYF,TGTGCCAGCAGCTTCCTCCGGGAAGCGGGGCTGGATACGCAGTATTTT
NA,TRBJ1-6,TRBV30,NA,CAWSNWGDLNSPLHF,TGTGCCTGGAGTAACTGGGGGGATTTGAATTCACCCCTCCACTTT
NA,TRBJ1-1,TRBV10-3,NA,CAISETPTEAFF,TGTGCCATCAGTGAGACACCCACTGAAGCTTTCTTT
NA,TRBJ2-7,TRBV7-9,NA,CASSLGAATYEQYF,TGTGCCAGCAGCTTAGGAGCGGCTACCTACGAGCAGTACTTC
NA,TRBJ2-3,TRBV11-3,TRBD1,CASSLGDRAADTQYF,TGTGCCAGCAGCTTAGGAGACAGGGCAGCAGATACGCAGTATTTT
NA,TRBJ1-3,TRBV19,TRBD1,CATRTGGPTGNTIYF,TGTGCCACGAGGACAGGGGGCCCAACTGGAAACACCATATATTTT
NA,TRBJ2-7,TRBV6-5,TRBD1,CASSTGTGLSYEQYF,TGTGCCAGCAGCACCGGGACAGGGCTCTCCTACGAGCAGTACTTC
NA,TRBJ2-5,TRBV19,NA,CASSIVGATQYF,TGTGCCAGTAGTATAGTCGGGGCGACCCAGTACTTC
NA,TRBJ2-1,TRBV30,NA,CAWSSQGRGSRNEQFF,TGTGCCTGGAGCTCCCAAGGAAGGGGGAGTAGGAATGAGCAGTTCTTC
few,TRBJ2-5,TRBV30,NA,CAWSNGETQYF,TGTGCCTGGAGTAATGGGGAGACCCAGTACTTC
NA,TRBJ1-2,TRBV11-2,NA,CASSFHSSSTF,TGTGCCAGCAGCTTCCACAGCTCGAGCACCTTC
NA,TRBJ2-1,TRBV4-1,TRBD2,CASSHTPVVRLAGEGEQFF,TGCGCCAGCAGCCACACCCCGGTGGTCAGATTAGCGGGGGAGGGGGAGCAGTTCTTC
NA,TRBJ2-7,TRBV2,NA,CASRTRAGSSYEQYF,TGTGCCAGCCGAACTCGGGCAGGGAGCTCCTACGAGCAGTACTTC
NA,TRBJ2-3,TRBV10-1,NA,CASSESRGGWTDTQYF,TGCGCCAGCAGTGAGTCTAGGGGGGGGTGGACAGATACGCAGTATTTT
NA,TRBJ1-3,TRBV4-2,NA,CASSQDLMVTGNTIYF,TGTGCCAGCAGCCAAGATCTTATGGTGACTGGAAACACCATATATTTT
NA,TRBJ2-7,TRBV5-4,TRBD1,CASSLAGDRNEQYF,TGTGCCAGCAGCTTGGCCGGGGACAGGAACGAGCAGTACTTC
NA,TRBJ1-2,TRBV7-2,TRBD1,CASSSWAGGNYGYTF,TGTGCCAGCAGCTCCTGGGCAGGGGGGAACTATGGCTACACCTTC
NA,TRBJ1-6,TRBV7-3,NA,CASSQGNNSPLHF,TGTGCCAGCAGCCAGGGAAATAATTCACCCCTCCACTTT
once,TRBJ1-5,TRBV5-6,NA,CASSSTKRGTNQPQHF,TGTGCCAGCAGCTCAACAAAACGAGGGACTAATCAGCCCCAGCATTTT
once,TRBJ1-1,TRBV30,TRBD1,CAWTADRVSEAFF,TGTGCCTGGACCGCAGACAGGGTGTCCGAAGCTTTCTTT
NA,TRBJ1-6,TRBV6-1,TRBD1,CASSEGDGTGFSPLHF,TGTGCCAGCAGTGAAGGCGATGGGACAGGGTTTTCACCCCTCCACTTT
NA,TRBJ2-3,TRBV2,TRBD1,CARGTGGDTQYF,TGTGCCAGAGGGACAGGAGGAGATACGCAGTATTTT
NA,TRBJ1-1,TRBV10-3,NA,CAISESNRVLGAFF,TGTGCCATCAGTGAGTCGAACAGGGTCCTCGGGGCTTTCTTT
NA,TRBJ1-1,TRBV7-2,TRBD1,CASSQNGQGGTEAFF,TGTGCCAGCAGCCAGAACGGACAGGGCGGAACTGAAGCTTTCTTT
NA,TRBJ2-1,TRBV7-9,NA,CASSLDRVEQFF,TGTGCCAGCAGCTTAGACAGGGTTGAGCAGTTCTTC
once,TRBJ2-5,TRBV5-1,TRBD2,CASRPGLAGGRETQYF,TGCGCCAGCAGGCCGGGACTAGCGGGGGGCAGGGAGACCCAGTACTTC
NA,TRBJ1-1,TRBV6-6,NA,CAVQGATEAFF,TGTGCCGTACAGGGTGCCACTGAAGCTTTCTTT
NA,TRBJ2-3,TRBV7-6,NA,CASSLGVATDTQYF,TGTGCCAGCAGCTTAGGTGTAGCCACAGATACGCAGTATTTT
NA,TRBJ2-3,TRBV5-1,TRBD1,CASSSLDRGSADTQYF,TGCGCCAGCAGCAGCTTGGACAGGGGATCGGCAGATACGCAGTATTTT
NA,TRBJ2-1,TRBV11-2,NA,CASSLAPIYNEQFF,TGTGCCAGCAGCTTAGCTCCCATTTACAATGAGCAGTTCTTC
NA,TRBJ2-5,TRBV5-1,NA,CASRGTDQETQYF,TGCGCCAGCCGCGGGACAGATCAAGAGACCCAGTACTTC
NA,TRBJ2-3,TRBV9,NA,CASSWTDTDTQYF,TGTGCCAGCAGCTGGACAGACACAGATACGCAGTATTTT